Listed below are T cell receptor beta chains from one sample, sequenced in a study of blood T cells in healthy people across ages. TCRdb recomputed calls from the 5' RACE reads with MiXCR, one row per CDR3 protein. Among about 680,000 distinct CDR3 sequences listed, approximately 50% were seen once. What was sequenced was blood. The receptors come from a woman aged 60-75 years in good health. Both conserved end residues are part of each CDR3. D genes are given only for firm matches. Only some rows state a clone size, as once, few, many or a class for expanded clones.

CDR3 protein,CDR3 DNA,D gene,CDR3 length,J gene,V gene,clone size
CASSTGTVFPSYGYTF,TGTGCCAGCAGCACGGGGACCGTGTTCCCTTCCTATGGCTACACCTTC,NA,16,TRBJ1-2,TRBV9,many
CSARVLNSPLHF,TGCAGTGCTAGGGTCTTGAATTCACCCCTCCACTTT,NA,12,TRBJ1-6,TRBV20-1,NA
CASSLRGAGEKLFF,TGTGCCAGCAGTTTACGGGGGGCTGGGGAAAAACTGTTTTTT,NA,14,TRBJ1-4,TRBV12-3/TRBV12-4,NA
CASSASSGVPSYNEQFF,TGCGCCAGCAGCGCAAGTTCGGGAGTGCCTTCCTACAATGAGCAGTTCTTC,NA,17,TRBJ2-1,TRBV5-1,few
CASSLGTGGLSTGELFF,TGTGCCAGCAGCCTCGGAACGGGAGGTCTTAGCACCGGGGAGCTGTTTTTT,TRBD2,17,TRBJ2-2,TRBV3-1,NA
CASSQGTKEGNEQFF,TGTGCCAGCAGTCAGGGGACGAAGGAAGGCAATGAGCAGTTCTTC,NA,15,TRBJ2-1,TRBV6-7,NA
CASSQGQGQTGANVLTF,TGCGCCAGCAGCCAAGGACAGGGGCAGACTGGGGCCAACGTCCTGACTTTC,TRBD1,17,TRBJ2-6,TRBV4-1,NA
CASSFAGVNNEQFF,TGTGCCAGCAGCTTTGCGGGAGTAAACAATGAGCAGTTCTTC,TRBD2,14,TRBJ2-1,TRBV7-2,NA
CASSPGGQGRDEQFF,TGTGCCAGCAGTCCTGGTGGACAGGGCCGTGATGAGCAGTTCTTC,TRBD1,15,TRBJ2-1,TRBV28,NA
CASSLPKGNNSPLHF,TGTGCCAGCAGCCTGCCGAAAGGCAATAATTCACCCCTCCACTTT,NA,15,TRBJ1-6,TRBV5-4,once
CASSASLGAMGSNYGYTF,TGTGCCAGCAGCGCCTCCTTGGGGGCGATGGGTTCTAACTATGGCTACACCTTC,NA,18,TRBJ1-2,TRBV7-2,NA
CSARSASGKTYNEQFF,TGCAGTGCTAGATCGGCTAGCGGGAAGACCTACAATGAGCAGTTCTTC,TRBD2,16,TRBJ2-1,TRBV20-1,NA
CASSVGPRQDSPLHF,TGTGCCAGCAGCGTAGGCCCCCGACAGGATTCACCCCTCCACTTT,NA,15,TRBJ1-6,TRBV9,NA
CASSLRALPTDTQYF,TGCGCCAGCAGCTTGAGGGCCCTACCCACAGATACGCAGTATTTT,NA,15,TRBJ2-3,TRBV5-1,NA